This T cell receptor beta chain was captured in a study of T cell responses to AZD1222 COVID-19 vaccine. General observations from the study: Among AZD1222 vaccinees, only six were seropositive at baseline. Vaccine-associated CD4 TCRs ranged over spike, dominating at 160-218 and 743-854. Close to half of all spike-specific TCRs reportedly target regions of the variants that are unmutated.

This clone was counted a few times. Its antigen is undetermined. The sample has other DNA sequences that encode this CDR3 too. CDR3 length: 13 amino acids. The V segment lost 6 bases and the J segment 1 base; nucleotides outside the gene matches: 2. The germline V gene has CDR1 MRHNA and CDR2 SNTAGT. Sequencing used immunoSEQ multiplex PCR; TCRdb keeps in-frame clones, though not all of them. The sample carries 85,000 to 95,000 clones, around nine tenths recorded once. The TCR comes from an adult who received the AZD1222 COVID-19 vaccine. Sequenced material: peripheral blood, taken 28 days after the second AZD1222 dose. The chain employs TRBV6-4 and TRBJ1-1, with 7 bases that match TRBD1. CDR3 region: CASSRTGNTEAFF. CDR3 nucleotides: TGTGCCAGCAGCCGGACAGGGAACACTGAAGCTTTCTTT.